The 19 T cell receptor beta chains presented below share a single source sample, sequenced in a study of identical twins. TCRdb analysed the 5' RACE reads with MiXCR anew, one entry per CDR3 protein. In the table there are hundreds of thousands of distinct CDR3 sequences, around 6% of which are singletons. The sample taken for sequencing was naive T cells sorted from blood. Receptors originate from a man younger than 35 in good health.

Notes on this clonotype: This may come from a read error, since a much larger clone is one base off. Without the conserved terminal phenylalanine or tryptophan, this CDR3 likely stems from a read error. The chain couples TRBV11-2 to TRBJ2-7; D remains ambiguous. Germline CDR1 SGHAT, CDR2 FQNNGV. CDR3 length equals 13 residues. Trimming shortened V by 3 bases and J by 3 bases, and 9 bases separated the two germline ends. CDR3 in DNA: TGTGCCAGCAGCTTCAACCCAATCTACGAGCAGTACGGC. Its protein product is CASSFNPIYEQYG.

This clonotype was picked up many times. The V call is TRBV13, the J call TRBJ2-7; 11 nucleotides line up with TRBD2. CDR3 length equals 15 residues. Losses at the gene ends were 5 bases for V and 0 bases for J; bases not matched to a gene: 3. From germline, CDR1 is PRHDT and CDR2 FYEKMQ (reference sequence). CDR3 protein: CASSALAGASYEQYF. The DNA for the CDR3 is TGTGCCAGCAGCGCACTAGCGGGGGCCTCCTACGAGCAGTACTTC.

The J gene is TRBJ2-6, the V gene TRBV2; no reliable D call. CDR3 length: 15 residues. The germline V gene has CDR1 SNHLY and CDR2 FYNNEI. Trimming took off 5 bases at V and 5 bases at J, with 13 bases between the two ends. In DNA form, the CDR3 reads TGTGCCAGCAGTCGGGCAGCCCAAAGGGCCAACGTCCTGACTTTC. This encodes CASSRAAQRANVLTF.

This clonotype was seen more than once but under ten times. In DNA, the CDR3 is TGTGCCAGCAGTTCAGGGACCCAAGTCATCCAAGAGACCCAGTACTTC. It encodes CASSSGTQVIQETQYF. The chain links TRBV28 to TRBJ2-5; D is tentatively TRBD1 or TRBD2 (5 bases each). Germline values: CDR1 MDHEN, CDR2 SYDVKM. The CDR3 loop spans 16 amino acids. Trimming cost V 4 bases and J 1 base, with 16 bases left between them.

The table lists this clonotype with many counts. The gene calls are TRBV20-1 and TRBJ2-1; 9 bases fit TRBD2. Germline V gene lookup returns CDR1 DFQATT and CDR2 SNEGSKA (reference sequence). V shed 0 bases and J 1 base; nucleotides not matched to a gene: 7. The CDR3 is 17 residues long. CDR3 loop: CSARDEAGGLSYNEQFF. For the CDR3, the DNA is TGCAGTGCTAGAGATGAGGCGGGAGGGCTTTCCTACAATGAGCAGTTCTTC.

This clonotype showed up many times. This rearrangement joins TRBV20-1 to TRBJ1-1; D is unresolved. The CDR3 has 13 amino acids. V lost 4 bases and J lost 0, with 9 bases in between. The germline V gene encodes CDR1 DFQATT and CDR2 SNEGSKA (reference sequence). The CDR3 here is CSAKVAVNTEAFF. The CDR3, as DNA: TGCAGTGCTAAGGTGGCAGTGAACACTGAAGCTTTCTTT.

This clonotype was found many times. This sequence joins TRBV10-2 and TRBJ2-3; D is unresolved. From germline, CDR1 is WSHSY and CDR2 SAAADI. The CDR3 runs 13 residues. The V and J ends lost 2 bases and 5 bases respectively, with 8 bases between them. The CDR3 sequence is CASSEPLRDTQYF. CDR3 DNA: TGCGCCAGCAGTGAGCCCCTCCGAGATACGCAGTATTTT.

This clonotype has only a few counts. The chain has TRBV28 and TRBJ2-7, with D perhaps TRBD2 (6 bases). The V and J ends lost 6 bases and 0 bases respectively, with 21 bases between them. Looked up from germline, CDR1 is MDHEN and CDR2 is SYDVKM. CDR3 size: 17 residues. The CDR3 reads CASSLPKRVPSSYEQYF. CDR3 nucleotides: TGTGCCAGCAGCCTGCCTAAGCGGGTCCCAAGCTCCTACGAGCAGTACTTC.

The J gene is TRBJ1-1, the V gene TRBV11-2; no clear D gene. V was cut by 3 bases and J by 6 bases, with 8 bases left in between. This CDR3 is built from 12 residues. Looked up from germline, CDR1 is SGHAT and CDR2 is FQNNGV. The CDR3 DNA sequence: TGTGCCAGCAGCTTTTCACGGCCTGAAGCTTTCTTT. This translates into CASSFSRPEAFF. The variable domain in full, with the rest retrieved from reference TRBV11-2 and TRBJ1-1, is EAGVAQSPRYKIIEKRQSVAFWCNPISGHATLYWYQQILGQGPKLLIQFQNNGVVDDSQLPKDRFSAERLKGVDSTLKIQPAKLEDSAVYLCASSFSRPEAFFGQGTRLTVV.

The sample holds a few counts of this clonotype. The gene calls are TRBV6-4 and TRBJ2-7; no firm D call. Germline V gives CDR1 MRHNA, CDR2 SNTAGT. CDR3 length: 16 residues. V lost 8 bases and J lost 0, with 20 bases in between. This CDR3 reads CASPLPPPLSSYEQYF. The DNA for the CDR3 is TGTGCCAGCCCCCTCCCGCCACCCCTGAGCTCCTACGAGCAGTACTTC.

This clonotype came up many times. The gene calls are TRBV5-4 and TRBJ2-3; D gene unclear. V was clipped by 2 bases and J by 0 bases, with 4 bases between them. The length of the CDR3 is 13 residues. The germline V gene encodes CDR1 SGHNT and CDR2 YYREEE (reference sequence). The CDR3 DNA sequence: TGTGCCAGCAGCTTTTGGAGCACAGATACGCAGTATTTT. Translating gives CASSFWSTDTQYF.

Many counts were recorded for this clonotype. CDR3 nucleotide sequence: TGCGCCAGCAGCTCTCGAGGGCCGGGGGATACGCAGTATTTT. Protein product: CASSSRGPGDTQYF. The J gene is TRBJ2-3, the V gene TRBV5-1; tentatively, D is TRBD2 (5 bases). Trimming pared 3 bases from V and 6 bases from J, leaving 14 bases between. Germline V gene data show CDR1 as SGHRS and CDR2 as YFSETQ. The CDR3 contains 14 residues.

This clonotype was detected ten times or more. The chain links TRBV20-1 to TRBJ2-3; 9 bases agree with TRBD2. Looked up from germline, CDR1 is DFQATT and CDR2 is SNEGSKA (reference sequence). The CDR3 is 15 amino acids. V was clipped by 1 base and J by 2 bases; unmatched bases: 4. The chain's CDR3 is CSARVSSGNTDTQYF. The CDR3, as DNA: TGCAGTGCTAGAGTTTCTAGCGGGAACACAGATACGCAGTATTTT.

This chain uses TRBV30 with TRBJ2-3; D uncertain. The CDR3 totals 11 residues. Trimming took 0 bases from V and 7 from J, leaving 5 bases between them. In germline, CDR1 is GTSNPN, CDR2 SVGIG (reference sequence). The CDR3 here is CAWSVQNTQYF. Here the CDR3 DNA reads TGTGCCTGGAGTGTACAGAATACGCAGTATTTT.

In this sample, this clonotype turned up many times. The chain joins TRBV24-1 to TRBJ2-1; D might be TRBD2 (5 bases). Trimming left V 2 bases short and J 5 bases short, with 15 bases between. This CDR3 is 16 amino acids long. Germline assignment: CDR1 KGHDR and CDR2 SFDVKD. DNA for the CDR3: TGTGCCACCAGTGATTACTGGCGGGCCACAGACAATGAGCAGTTCTTC. It yields the protein CATSDYWRATDNEQFF.

This clonotype has more than one count but fewer than ten. The chain carries TRBV20-1 and TRBJ2-3; perhaps TRBD2 as D (5 bases). In germline, CDR1 is DFQATT, CDR2 SNEGSKA (reference sequence). Deletions cut 0 bases from V and 2 bases from J, with 15 bases between. CDR3 length: 16 residues. The CDR3 region has the DNA TGCAGTGCTAGAGATTACCTAGCCGCCAACACAGATACGCAGTATTTT. Its protein product is CSARDYLAANTDTQYF.

In this sample, this clonotype turned up many times. V usage is TRBV12-3 or TRBV12-4 and J usage is TRBJ1-6; perhaps TRBD1 as D (5 bases). The CDR3 is 14 amino acids. The V end was cut by 6 bases, the J end by 9 bases, with 15 bases between. This CDR3 reads CASSLGPDTSPLHF. In DNA, the CDR3 is TGTGCCAGCAGCCTGGGACCGGACACTTCACCCCTCCACTTT.

In its sample, this clonotype was seen a few times. The chain is built from TRBV2 and TRBJ2-2; D call uncertain. V was pared by 4 bases and J by 5 bases, with 11 bases between. This CDR3 region has 14 residues. Germline V gene lookup returns CDR1 SNHLY and CDR2 FYNNEI. The CDR3 spells CASSAGPGTGELFF. The DNA for the CDR3 is TGTGCCAGCAGTGCGGGCCCCGGGACCGGGGAGCTGTTTTTT.

In this sample, this clonotype turned up many times. This chain joins TRBV6-5 and TRBJ2-1, with TRBD2 identical over 12 bases. The CDR3 loop spans 17 amino acids. Germline lookup yields CDR1 MNHEY and CDR2 SVGAGI. With V trimmed by 4 bases and J by 7 bases, 11 bases remained unmatched. The CDR3 is CASSSSRTSGILNEQFF. The CDR3 DNA reads TGTGCCAGCAGTTCTTCAAGGACTAGCGGGATCCTAAATGAGCAGTTCTTC.